Listed below are T cell receptor beta chains from one sample, sequenced in a study of blood T cell repertoires in COVID-19. Data came from immunoSEQ multiplex PCR; TCRdb stores just in-frame clones and leaves some out. The sample has about 340,000 clones; roughly nine tenths are singletons. Specimen: PBMCs or T cells enriched from blood (not recorded which). The receptors stem from a woman in her thirties who had recovered from COVID-19. The CDR3 runs from the conserved cysteine through the conserved F or W. Fields, in order: D gene, clone size, J gene, V gene, CDR3 DNA, CDR3 protein. D genes are given only for firm matches. A row's size may be missing; if present it is once, few, many or a size class.

D: TRBD2
size: .
J: TRBJ2-5
V: TRBV9
DNA: TGTGCCAGCAGCGTAGCCGGAGCGGGGGGGGAAGAGACCCAGTACTTC
CDR3: CASSVAGAGGEETQYF

D: .
size: .
J: TRBJ2-5
V: TRBV21-1
DNA: TGTGCCAGCCCGAAGGGACAGTACCAAGAGACCCAGTACTTC
CDR3: CASPKGQYQETQYF

D: .
size: .
J: TRBJ1-5
V: TRBV27
DNA: TGTGCCAGCAGTTTACGGGGGACGGGCAATCAGCCCCAGCATTTT
CDR3: CASSLRGTGNQPQHF

D: TRBD1
size: .
J: TRBJ2-2
V: TRBV7-9
DNA: TGTGCCAGCAGCTTAAGCCCGGGACAGGGGGGCACCGGGGAGCTGTTTTTT
CDR3: CASSLSPGQGGTGELFF

D: .
size: .
J: TRBJ2-7
V: TRBV28
DNA: TGTGCCAGCAGTCCCGGGGGTTACTACGAGCAGTACTTC
CDR3: CASSPGGYYEQYF

D: TRBD1
size: .
J: TRBJ1-2
V: TRBV5-4
DNA: TGTGCCAGCAGCATCCGGGACACAGGGGTGAGAGGCTACACCTTC
CDR3: CASSIRDTGVRGYTF

D: TRBD2
size: .
J: TRBJ2-7
V: TRBV12-3/TRBV12-4
DNA: TGTGCCAGCAGCCTTTGGGGAGGGAACGAGCAGTACTTC
CDR3: CASSLWGGNEQYF

D: .
size: .
J: TRBJ1-3
V: TRBV7-9
DNA: TGTGCCAGCAGCCGTCAGGGACTTGGCGGAAACACCATATATTTT
CDR3: CASSRQGLGGNTIYF

D: TRBD2
size: .
J: TRBJ2-1
V: TRBV27
DNA: TGTGCCAGCAGGGAGGGAGGGTCGGATGAGCAGTTCTTC
CDR3: CASREGGSDEQFF

D: .
size: .
J: TRBJ2-7
V: TRBV4-2
DNA: TGTGCCAGCAGCCAAGATTTTGGTAGCGCAACCTACGAGCAGTACTTC
CDR3: CASSQDFGSATYEQYF

D: .
size: .
J: TRBJ1-2
V: TRBV28
DNA: TGTGCCAGCAGTTCACGTCCAGGATTTCGGTATGGCTACACCTTC
CDR3: CASSSRPGFRYGYTF

D: .
size: .
J: TRBJ1-2
V: TRBV6-5
DNA: TGTGCCACCTCCACAGCTAACTATGGCTACACCTTC
CDR3: CATSTANYGYTF

D: .
size: .
J: TRBJ2-7
V: TRBV28
DNA: TGTGCCAGCAGCGGCCGTAGCTTCCACGAGCAGTACTTC
CDR3: CASSGRSFHEQYF

D: TRBD2
size: .
J: TRBJ2-7
V: TRBV2
DNA: TGTGCCAGCAGCGGAGCGGGAATTTCCTACGAGCAGTACTTC
CDR3: CASSGAGISYEQYF

D: .
size: .
J: TRBJ1-1
V: TRBV27
DNA: TGTGCCAGCAGTTTATCGCAGTTAGAAGCTTTCTTT
CDR3: CASSLSQLEAFF

D: TRBD2
size: .
J: TRBJ2-7
V: TRBV9
DNA: TGTGCCAGCAGCGCGCGGGGGGGCCCCTACGAGCAGTACTTC
CDR3: CASSARGGPYEQYF

D: TRBD2
size: .
J: TRBJ2-7
V: TRBV30
DNA: TGTGCCTGGAGTGATGGGACTAGCGGATACGAGCAGTACTTC
CDR3: CAWSDGTSGYEQYF

D: TRBD1
size: once
J: TRBJ1-4
V: TRBV7-6
DNA: TGTGCCAGCAGCCCAGGGGGACAAGTTAATGAAAAACTGTTTTTT
CDR3: CASSPGGQVNEKLFF

D: .
size: .
J: TRBJ1-1
V: TRBV3-1/TRBV3-2
DNA: TGTGCCAGCAGCCAAGTGAGCACTGAAGCTTTCTTT
CDR3: CASSQVSTEAFF

D: TRBD2
size: .
J: TRBJ2-3
V: TRBV28
DNA: TGTGCCAGCAAGCGGGGCCCTCCGGGCACAGATACGCAGTATTTT
CDR3: CASKRGPPGTDTQYF

D: TRBD1
size: .
J: TRBJ1-6
V: TRBV5-4
DNA: TGTGCCAGCAGCCCTGGAACAGGGGAGACTTCACCCCTCCACTTT
CDR3: CASSPGTGETSPLHF

D: TRBD1
size: .
J: TRBJ1-6
V: TRBV6-5
DNA: TGTGCCAGCAGAAGGACAGGGGGGAATTCACCCCTCCACTTT
CDR3: CASRRTGGNSPLHF

D: TRBD1
size: .
J: TRBJ2-7
V: TRBV7-7
DNA: TGTGCTAGCAGCTTCCGACCTGGACAGGTTGTCTACGAGCAGTACTTC
CDR3: CASSFRPGQVVYEQYF